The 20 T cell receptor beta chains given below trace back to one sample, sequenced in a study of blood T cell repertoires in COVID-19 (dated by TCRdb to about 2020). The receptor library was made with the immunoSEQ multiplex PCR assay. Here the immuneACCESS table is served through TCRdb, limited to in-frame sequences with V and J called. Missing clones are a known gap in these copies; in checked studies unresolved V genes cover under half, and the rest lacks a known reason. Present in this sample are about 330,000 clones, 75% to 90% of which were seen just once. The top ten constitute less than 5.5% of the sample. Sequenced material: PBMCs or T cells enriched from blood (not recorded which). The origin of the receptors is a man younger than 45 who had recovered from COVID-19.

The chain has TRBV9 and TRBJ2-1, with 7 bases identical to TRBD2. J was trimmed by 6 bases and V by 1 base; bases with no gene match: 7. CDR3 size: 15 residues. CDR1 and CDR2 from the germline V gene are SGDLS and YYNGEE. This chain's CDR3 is CASSVTASGGNEQFF. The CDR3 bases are TGTGCCAGCAGCGTAACCGCTTCGGGGGGCAATGAGCAGTTCTTC.

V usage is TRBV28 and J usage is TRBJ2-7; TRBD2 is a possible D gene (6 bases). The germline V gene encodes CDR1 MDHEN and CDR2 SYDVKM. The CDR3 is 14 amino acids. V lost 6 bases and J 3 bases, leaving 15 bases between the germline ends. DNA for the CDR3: TGTGCCAGCAGCCTGGACTATCGTGACTACGAGCAGTACTTC. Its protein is CASSLDYRDYEQYF.

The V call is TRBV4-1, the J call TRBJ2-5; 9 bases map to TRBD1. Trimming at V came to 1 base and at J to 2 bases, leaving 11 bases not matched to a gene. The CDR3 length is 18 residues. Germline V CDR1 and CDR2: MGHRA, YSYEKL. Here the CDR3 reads CASSQAVVVGQGQETQYF. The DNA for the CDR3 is TGCGCCAGCAGCCAAGCCGTAGTAGTTGGACAGGGGCAAGAGACCCAGTACTTC.

DNA for the CDR3: TGTGCCAGTATGCAGGGCCCCGAAGCTTTCTTT. It specifies CASMQGPEAFF. The chain employs TRBV19 and TRBJ1-1, with D tentatively TRBD1 (5 bases). Germline V lookup: CDR1 LNHDA, CDR2 SQIVND (reference sequence). The CDR3 runs 11 residues. V dropped 7 bases and J dropped 8 bases, with 11 bases sitting between them.

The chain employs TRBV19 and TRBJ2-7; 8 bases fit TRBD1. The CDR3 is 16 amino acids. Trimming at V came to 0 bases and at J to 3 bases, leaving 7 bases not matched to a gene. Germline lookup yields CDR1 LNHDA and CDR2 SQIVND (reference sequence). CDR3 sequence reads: CASSIDGQGALYEQYF. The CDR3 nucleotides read TGTGCCAGTAGTATAGATGGGCAGGGGGCCCTCTACGAGCAGTACTTC.

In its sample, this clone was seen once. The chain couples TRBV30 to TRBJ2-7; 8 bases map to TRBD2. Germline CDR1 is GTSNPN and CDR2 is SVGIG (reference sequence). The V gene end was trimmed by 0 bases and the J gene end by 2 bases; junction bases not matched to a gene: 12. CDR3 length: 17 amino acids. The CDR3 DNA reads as TGTGCCTGGAGTGTCTTAGTCGGGACTAGATCACCCTACGAGCAGTACTTC. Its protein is CAWSVLVGTRSPYEQYF.

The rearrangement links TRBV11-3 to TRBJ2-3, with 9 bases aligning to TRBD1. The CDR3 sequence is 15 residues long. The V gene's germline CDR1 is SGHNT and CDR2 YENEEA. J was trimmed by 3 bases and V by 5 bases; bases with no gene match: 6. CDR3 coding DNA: TGTGCCAGCAGCGCTACGGGACAGGGAACAGATACGCAGTATTTT. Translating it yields CASSATGQGTDTQYF.

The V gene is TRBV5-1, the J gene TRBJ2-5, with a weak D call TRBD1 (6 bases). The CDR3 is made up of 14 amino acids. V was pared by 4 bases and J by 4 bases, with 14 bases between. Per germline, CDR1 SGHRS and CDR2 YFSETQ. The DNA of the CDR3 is TGCGCCAGCAGCCACATAGGGGGTCGAGAGACCCAGTACTTC. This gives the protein CASSHIGGRETQYF.

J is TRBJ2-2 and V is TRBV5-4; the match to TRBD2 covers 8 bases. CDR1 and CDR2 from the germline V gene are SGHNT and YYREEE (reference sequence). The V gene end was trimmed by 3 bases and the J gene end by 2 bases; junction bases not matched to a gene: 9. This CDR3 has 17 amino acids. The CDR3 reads CASSSVDSGVNTGELFF. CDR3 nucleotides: TGTGCCAGCAGCTCGGTTGATAGCGGGGTAAACACCGGGGAGCTGTTTTTT.

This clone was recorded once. Written as DNA, the CDR3 is TGTGCCAGCAGCACCAGGGACAGTTCACCCCTCCACTTT. The encoded protein is CASSTRDSSPLHF. V usage is TRBV7-8 and J usage is TRBJ1-6; 7 bases map to TRBD1. J was trimmed by 9 bases and V by 5 bases; bases with no gene match: 4. Germline CDR1 reads SGHVS; CDR2 reads FQNEAQ. The CDR3 has 13 residues. Based on the CDR3 plus reference TRBV7-8 and TRBJ1-6, the full variable domain is GAGVSQSPRYKVAKRGQDVALRCDPISGHVSLFWYQQALGQGPEFLTYFQNEAQLDKSGLPSDRFFAERPEGSVSTLKIQRTQQEDSAVYLCASSTRDSSPLHFGNGTRLTVT.

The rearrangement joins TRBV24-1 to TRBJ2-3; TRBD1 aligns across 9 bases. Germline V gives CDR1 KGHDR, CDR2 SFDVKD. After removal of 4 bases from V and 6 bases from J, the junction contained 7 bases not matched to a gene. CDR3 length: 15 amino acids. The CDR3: CATSEWTGAGDTQYF. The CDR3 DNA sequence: TGTGCCACCAGTGAATGGACAGGGGCCGGGGATACGCAGTATTTT.

The CDR3 reads CASSNSGTHTGELFF. The CDR3, as DNA: TGTGCCAGCAGCAACTCCGGGACACACACCGGGGAGCTGTTTTTT. The chain joins TRBV27 to TRBJ2-2, with D possibly TRBD1 on 6 matching bases. The CDR3 length is 15 residues. V shed 6 bases and J shed 3 bases, with 14 bases lying between them. Germline-derived CDR1 and CDR2 are MNHEY and SMNVEV (reference sequence).

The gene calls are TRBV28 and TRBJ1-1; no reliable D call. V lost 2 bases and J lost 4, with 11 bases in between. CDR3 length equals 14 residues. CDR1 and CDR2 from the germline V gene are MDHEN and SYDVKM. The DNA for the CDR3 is TGTGCCAGCAGTTTAGGTCGGCGGTTCACTGAAGCTTTCTTT. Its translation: CASSLGRRFTEAFF.

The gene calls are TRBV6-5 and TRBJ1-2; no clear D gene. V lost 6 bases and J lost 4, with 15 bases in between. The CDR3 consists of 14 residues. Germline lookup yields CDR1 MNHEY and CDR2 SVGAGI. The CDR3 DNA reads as TGTGCCAGCAGAAAGATAGCGGTTATCTATGGCTACACCTTC. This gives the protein CASRKIAVIYGYTF.

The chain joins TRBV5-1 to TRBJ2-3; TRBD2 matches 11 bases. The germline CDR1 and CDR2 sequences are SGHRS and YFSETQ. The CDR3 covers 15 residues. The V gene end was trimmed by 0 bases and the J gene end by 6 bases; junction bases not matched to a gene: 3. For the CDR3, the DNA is TGCGCCAGCAGCTTGGCTAGCGGGGGGCCCGATACGCAGTATTTT. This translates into CASSLASGGPDTQYF.

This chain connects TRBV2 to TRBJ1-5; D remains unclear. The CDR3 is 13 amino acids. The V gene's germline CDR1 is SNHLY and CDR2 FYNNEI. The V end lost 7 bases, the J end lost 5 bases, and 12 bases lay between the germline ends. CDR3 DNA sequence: TGTGCCAGCATGCGACACCAGGATCAGCCCCAGCATTTT. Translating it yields CASMRHQDQPQHF.

This CDR3 is CASSEGTLYNEQFF. The CDR3 DNA reads TGTGCCAGCAGTGAGGGGACACTGTACAATGAGCAGTTCTTC. The J gene is TRBJ2-1, the V gene TRBV2; D might be TRBD1 (6 bases). CDR3 length: 14 amino acids. Per the germline V gene, CDR1 is SNHLY and CDR2 is FYNNEI. V was shortened by 3 bases and J by 4 bases, with 10 bases between the two germline ends.

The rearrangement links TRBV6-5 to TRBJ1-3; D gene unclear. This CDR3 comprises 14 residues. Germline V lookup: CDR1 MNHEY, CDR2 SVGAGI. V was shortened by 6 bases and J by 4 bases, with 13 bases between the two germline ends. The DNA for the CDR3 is TGTGCCAGCAGAAACCAGGCGGGAGGAAACACCATATATTTT. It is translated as CASRNQAGGNTIYF.

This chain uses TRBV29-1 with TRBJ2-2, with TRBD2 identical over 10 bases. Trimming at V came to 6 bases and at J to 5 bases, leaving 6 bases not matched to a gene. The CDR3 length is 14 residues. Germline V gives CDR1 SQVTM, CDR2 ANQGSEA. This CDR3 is CSVLPGLATGELFF. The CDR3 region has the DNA TGCAGCGTGTTGCCGGGACTAGCGACCGGGGAGCTGTTTTTT.

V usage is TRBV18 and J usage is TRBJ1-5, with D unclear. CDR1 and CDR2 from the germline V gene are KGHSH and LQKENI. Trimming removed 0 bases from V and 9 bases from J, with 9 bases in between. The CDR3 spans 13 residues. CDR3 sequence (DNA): TGTGCCAGCTCACCACCGGAGGGCAGGCCCCAGCATTTT. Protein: CASSPPEGRPQHF.